The present T cell receptor beta chain was sequenced within a study of T cell repertoires in cytomegalovirus infection. On the study more broadly: The public TCR beta signatures pointed to both CMV infection and matching HLA type.

From germline, CDR1 is ENHRY and CDR2 SYGVKD. The V end was cut by 4 bases, the J end by 5 bases, with 14 bases between. The CDR3 loop spans 14 amino acids. One entry per CDR3 protein results from TCRdb running MiXCR on the reads. Of 800,000 to 950,000 distinct CDR3 sequences in the sample, approximately 32% were seen once. Regarding the study as a whole: Based on cumulative public TCR beta family frequency, carriers of CMV plus the relevant HLA were identified.

On this clonotype itself: The antigen remains undetermined.

This TCR was sampled from a human donor in good health (CMV status not recorded). Some clones in this sample may be carry-over from other donors' samples. This specimen was cultured CD8+ T cells from PBMCs, taken from culture after CMV antigen stimulation. The rearrangement uses TRBV10-3 and TRBJ1-1; a weak D match, TRBD1 (5 bases). CDR3 nucleotide sequence: TGTGCCATCAGTGCGGGGGGGGAAGGGACTGAAGCTTTCTTT. Translation: CAISAGGEGTEAFF.